The source of this TCR beta chain is a study of T-cell memory formation after mild COVID-19. Each CDR3 protein gets one entry after TCRdb re-called the 5' RACE reads with MiXCR. The sample carries some 57,000 distinct CDR3 sequences, 12% recorded once. The table lists this clonotype with a few counts. Its target is unknown. The study, taken as a whole, reports: Clonal second-wave expansions that peaked on day 37 had unconfirmed SARS-CoV-2 specificity. Clones shrinking between day 15 and 85 showed a balanced CD4/CD8 split, and those that grew later tilted toward CD4+.

Trimming shortened V by 3 bases and J by 1 base, and 14 bases separated the two germline ends. The germline V gene encodes CDR1 SGHTA and CDR2 FQGNSA. CDR3 length equals 16 residues. The genes are TRBV7-2 and TRBJ2-3; D remains ambiguous. The TCR comes from a man aged 18 to 30 who had mild COVID-19 (a few samples of this study predate the infection). Cell type and time point are not known. Sequenced: PBMCs or a T cell subset sorted from them (not recorded which). DNA of the CDR3: TGTGCCAGCAGCTTCGTCCCAGCTGGGCGCACAGATACGCAGTATTTT. Protein product: CASSFVPAGRTDTQYF.